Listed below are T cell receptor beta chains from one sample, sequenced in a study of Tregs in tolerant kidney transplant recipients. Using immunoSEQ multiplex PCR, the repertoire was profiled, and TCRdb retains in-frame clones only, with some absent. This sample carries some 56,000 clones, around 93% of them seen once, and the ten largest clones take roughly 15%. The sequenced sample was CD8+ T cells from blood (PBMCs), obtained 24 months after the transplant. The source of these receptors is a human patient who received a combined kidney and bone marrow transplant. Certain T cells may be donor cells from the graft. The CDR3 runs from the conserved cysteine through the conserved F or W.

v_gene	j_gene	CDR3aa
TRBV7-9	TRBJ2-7	CASSPFYEQYF
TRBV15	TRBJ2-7	CATSRVRGYEQYF
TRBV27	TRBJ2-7	CASRGQGYEQYF
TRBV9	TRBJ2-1	CASSPEGATVSGRDAEQFF
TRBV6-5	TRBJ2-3	CASSSSGSGSDTQYF
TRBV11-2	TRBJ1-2	CASSFSAGTGGPLYYGYTF
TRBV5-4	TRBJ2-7	CASSPRGRSYEQYF
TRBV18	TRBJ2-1	CASSSFRDFYNEQFF
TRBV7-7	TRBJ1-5	CASSQRDRRHQPQHF
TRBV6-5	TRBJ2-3	CASSYSRVPDTQYF
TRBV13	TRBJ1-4	CASSSDRGSTNEKLFF
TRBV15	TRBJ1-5	CATSRVYGNQPQHF
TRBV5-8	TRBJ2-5	CASSLEGPRVQETQYF
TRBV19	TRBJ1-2	CASRSYRDGYTF
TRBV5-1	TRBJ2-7	CASSFISGGTYEQYF
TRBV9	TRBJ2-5	CASRGGQEETQYF
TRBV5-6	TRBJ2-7	CASSLALGDFHYEQYF
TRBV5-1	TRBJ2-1	CASSLVGGPAGVYNEQFF
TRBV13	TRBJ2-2	CASSLVGDGELFF